The sequence of this T cell receptor (delta chain) was determined in a study of γδ T cells in repeated Plasmodium falciparum infection. This clone was observed at least ten times. TCRdb redid clone calling on the multiplex PCR reads using CATT. The repertoire has about 48,000 delta-chain clones, 1.6% of them found once; the top ten carry about 9.1%. The TCR sequence derives from a pool of human donors (malaria-infected and uninfected, not separated). The source material was gamma-delta T cells from blood.

This chain's CDR3 is CALGEHKPNSFLQTYWGIRRSSWDTRQMFF. DNA of the CDR3: TGTGCTCTTGGGGAACATAAACCGAATTCCTTCCTACAAACGTACTGGGGGATACGCCGGAGCTCCTGGGACACCCGACAGATGTTTTTC. The chain couples TRDV1 to TRDJ3; TRDD3 matches at 13 bases. This CDR3 has 30 amino acids. Germline CDR1 is TSWWSYY and CDR2 is QGS. Germline trimming cut 1 base from V and 0 bases from J; bases unmatched to any gene: 33.